This paragraph reports one T cell receptor (beta chain). Recruits, aged about 18 to 90 years, lived in approximately 26 US areas. These data come from a study of blood T cell repertoires in COVID-19. For the study at large: Donors of Cohort 3 who recovered were those that had two negative PCRs, clearance, or symptom resolution. Sites in the United States, Italy and Spain provided acute and convalescent COVID-19 samples.

Per the authors' pipeline: It was from reference gene primer amplification that nucleated cell counts were estimated. The data were produced by immunoSEQ multiplex PCR, yet TCRdb's version contains in-frame clones alone and is incomplete. V and J calls and clone size are as listed in that table; D and trimming were resolved from the DNA. The profile shows 350,000 to 400,000 clones, around 87% of them singletons. CDR3 length: 15 residues. From germline, CDR1 is SEHNR and CDR2 FQNEAQ (reference sequence). V trimming: 2 bases; J trimming: 7 bases; junction bases outside the gene matches: 6. The rearrangement uses TRBV7-9 and TRBJ2-2; 8 nucleotides line up with TRBD1. This receptor was taken from a man aged 40-49 years in a cohort exposed to, infected with or recovered from COVID-19 (not recorded which). Sequenced material: PBMCs or T cells enriched from blood (not recorded which). This CDR3 reads CASSLPTGVVGELFF. The CDR3 DNA follows: TGTGCCAGCAGCTTACCGACAGGGGTGGTCGGGGAGCTGTTTTTT.